The 23 T cell receptor beta chains listed next were all sequenced from one sample in a study of blood T cell repertoires in COVID-19. The method was immunoSEQ multiplex PCR; TCRdb's version includes in-frame clones alone and lacks a portion of them. The sample carries about 220,000 clones, less than 90% recorded once. Sequences were obtained from peripheral blood. Receptors originate from a man in his forties or fifties with active or convalescent COVID-19.

The chain joins TRBV5-1 to TRBJ1-4, with a possible D match to TRBD1 (5 bases). The ends were cut back, 0 bases at V and 8 bases at J, with 14 bases in the middle. The CDR3 sequence is 15 residues long. Germline V lookup: CDR1 SGHRS, CDR2 YFSETQ. CDR3 amino acids: CASSLDGRVEEKLFF. The DNA of the CDR3 is TGCGCCAGCAGCTTGGATGGCAGGGTTGAGGAAAAACTGTTTTTT.

The chain uses TRBV2 and TRBJ1-6, with 11 nucleotides matching TRBD1. V lost 4 bases, J lost 6 bases, and 2 bases stayed unmatched. Germline lookup yields CDR1 SNHLY and CDR2 FYNNEI. The CDR3 runs 15 residues. In DNA form, the CDR3 reads TGTGCCAGCAGTGGGACAGGGGGCCCTAATTCACCCCTCCACTTT. It translates to CASSGTGGPNSPLHF. Variable domain in full (rest from reference TRBV2 and TRBJ1-6): EPEVTQTPSHQVTQMGQEVILRCVPISNHLYFYWYRQILGQKVEFLVSFYNNEISEKSEIFDDQFSVERPDGSNFTLKIRSTKLEDSAMYFCASSGTGGPNSPLHFGNGTRLTVT.

The chain employs TRBV19 and TRBJ2-4; 9 bases agree with TRBD2. The CDR3 contains 18 residues. J lost 0 bases, V lost 2 bases, and 8 bases had no gene match. Per the germline V gene, CDR1 is LNHDA and CDR2 is SQIVND (reference sequence). CDR3 in amino acids: CASSIRLAETLAKNIQYF. In nucleotides, the CDR3 is TGTGCCAGTAGTATACGACTAGCGGAGACCCTAGCCAAAAACATTCAGTACTTC.

The chain links TRBV19 to TRBJ2-6; the D gene is possibly TRBD2 (6 bases). Germline CDR1 reads LNHDA; CDR2 reads SQIVND (reference sequence). The CDR3 loop spans 18 amino acids. V lost 4 bases and J lost 2, with 18 bases in between. The CDR3 spells CASSRGLGFKPGANVLTF. CDR3 DNA sequence: TGTGCCAGTAGTAGGGGACTGGGGTTTAAGCCTGGGGCCAACGTCCTGACTTTC.

The chain couples TRBV7-8 to TRBJ1-2; 9 positions match TRBD1. Germline assignment: CDR1 SGHVS and CDR2 FQNEAQ. J lost 4 bases, V lost 3 bases, and 15 bases had no gene match. This CDR3 comprises 18 residues. The CDR3 DNA follows: TGTGCCAGCAGCTTCGGAACAGGGGGCCGCTATTTGGGCTATGGCTACACCTTC. Its translation is CASSFGTGGRYLGYGYTF.

The V and J genes are TRBV28 and TRBJ2-3, with 7 positions matching TRBD1. Trimming removed 6 bases from V and 7 bases from J; junction bases left unmatched: 16. Germline CDR1 reads MDHEN; CDR2 reads SYDVKM. The CDR3 is made up of 16 amino acids. CDR3 in amino acids: CASSETRTGATNTQYF. The CDR3 region has the DNA TGTGCCAGCAGCGAGACAAGAACAGGGGCAACGAATACGCAGTATTTT.

The chain combines TRBV6-1 with TRBJ1-1; 10 bases are a match to TRBD1. In germline, CDR1 is MNHNS, CDR2 SASEGT. V shed 0 bases, J shed 4 bases, and the junction held 11 bases outside the gene matches. The CDR3 sequence is 18 residues long. CDR3 protein: CASSEALPGQGLATEAFF. Here the CDR3 DNA reads TGTGCCAGCAGTGAAGCGCTGCCGGGACAGGGGTTGGCCACTGAAGCTTTCTTT.

The chain links TRBV7-8 to TRBJ1-2, with 8 positions matching TRBD1. Germline CDR1 SGHVS, CDR2 FQNEAQ. The CDR3 consists of 14 residues. V shed 5 bases, J shed 5 bases, and the junction held 7 bases outside the gene matches. This CDR3 reads CASSQGQAEYGYTF. Here the CDR3 DNA reads TGTGCCAGCAGCCAGGGACAGGCCGAATATGGCTACACCTTC.

The chain joins TRBV2 to TRBJ1-5; D possibly corresponds to TRBD1 (5 bases). The V and J ends lost 4 bases and 2 bases respectively, with 12 bases between them. This CDR3 has 15 residues. From germline, CDR1 is SNHLY and CDR2 FYNNEI. The CDR3 is CASSGAGGRNQPQHF. The CDR3, as DNA: TGTGCCAGCAGTGGGGCGGGGGGACGCAATCAGCCCCAGCATTTT.

The chain has TRBV6-5 and TRBJ2-3, with 7 positions matching TRBD2. J lost 7 bases, V lost 6 bases, and 13 bases had no gene match. CDR1 is MNHEY, CDR2 SVGAGI, per germline. The CDR3 consists of 15 residues. The DNA for the CDR3 is TGTGCCAGCAGCGATGGGACTACCAGGCTCAATACGCAGTATTTT. Protein product: CASSDGTTRLNTQYF.

This clone appeared a few times. This chain uses TRBV3-1 (or the pseudogene TRBV3-2) with TRBJ1-4; the D is unclear. The CDR3 is 15 amino acids. Germline CDR1 LGHDT, CDR2 YNNKEL (reference sequence). Trimming took 5 bases from V and 8 from J, leaving 18 bases between them. The CDR3 DNA sequence: TGTGCCAGCAGCTCAGCGGCAGCCTGGGAGGAAAAACTGTTTTTT. This sequence encodes CASSSAAAWEEKLFF.

The V and J genes are TRBV6-5 and TRBJ2-3, with D unclear. Germline V CDR1 and CDR2: MNHEY, SVGAGI. This CDR3 has 14 residues. V lost 4 bases, J lost 4 bases, and 12 bases lay in between. The CDR3 is CASSLSVGADTQYF. CDR3 DNA: TGTGCCAGCAGTTTAAGTGTGGGCGCAGATACGCAGTATTTT.

DNA for the CDR3: TGTGCCAGCAGCTTAGGGGGTTCGGGGTCACGGGAGCAGTACTTC. This translates into CASSLGGSGSREQYF. V usage is TRBV11-2 and J usage is TRBJ2-7; maybe TRBD2 (5 bases). CDR1 SGHAT and CDR2 FQNNGV come from the germline V gene. CDR3 size: 15 residues. The germline V and J ends were trimmed by 1 base and 7 bases, with 17 bases remaining between them.

This clone was recorded only once. CDR3 coding DNA: TGCGCCAGCAGCCACCAGGGACAGGGGAACTATGGCTACACCTTC. The encoded protein is CASSHQGQGNYGYTF. The V call is TRBV4-1, the J call TRBJ1-2; 10 bases fit TRBD1. J was trimmed by 2 bases and V by 3 bases; bases with no gene match: 3. The CDR3 covers 15 residues. Germline V gene sequence: CDR1 MGHRA, CDR2 YSYEKL.

This clone was observed once. The chain recombines TRBV5-1 with TRBJ1-1, with D unclear. Between the trimmed V and J ends, which lost 1 base and 3 bases, there was a span of 13 bases. The CDR3 is made up of 15 amino acids. Germline-derived CDR1 and CDR2 are SGHRS and YFSETQ. The CDR3 DNA is TGCGCCAGCAGCTTGTTGTCCCCCCGCGACACTGAAGCTTTCTTT. This gives the protein CASSLLSPRDTEAFF.

The chain is built from TRBV7-3 and TRBJ1-2; D perhaps matches TRBD1 (6 bases). Germline loops: CDR1 SGHTA, CDR2 FQGTGA. V gave up 5 bases and J gave up 4 bases, with 14 bases separating them. This CDR3 comprises 14 residues. CDR3 protein: CASSMKGGFYGYTF. Written as DNA, the CDR3 is TGTGCCAGCAGCATGAAAGGGGGATTCTATGGCTACACCTTC.

The chain links TRBV5-1 to TRBJ2-7; TRBD1 agrees at 8 bases. V lost 2 bases, J lost 6 bases, and 10 bases stayed unmatched. This CDR3 comprises 15 residues. The V gene's germline CDR1 is SGHRS and CDR2 YFSETQ. CDR3 DNA sequence: TGCGCCAGCAGCTTTTCCGGACAGGGTTCGGGCGAGCAGTACTTC. Translation gives CASSFSGQGSGEQYF.

V and J are TRBV29-1 and TRBJ2-1; TRBD2 aligns across 9 bases. This CDR3 is built from 18 residues. Per the germline V gene, CDR1 is SQVTM and CDR2 is ANQGSEA. Trimming at V came to 1 base and at J to 0 bases, leaving 10 bases not matched to a gene. The CDR3 region has the DNA TGCAGCGTTGAAGGACTAGCGGTGCCCGGATCCTCCTACAATGAGCAGTTCTTC. Amino acid sequence: CSVEGLAVPGSSYNEQFF.

This clone was seen a handful of times. The identical CDR3 is also encoded by other nucleotide sequences in the sample. V is TRBV5-5 and J is TRBJ2-1, with D perhaps TRBD1 (5 bases). Between the trimmed V and J ends, which lost 2 bases and 4 bases, there was a span of 7 bases. Germline V gene sequence: CDR1 SGHKS, CDR2 YYEKEE (reference sequence). This CDR3 comprises 13 residues. CDR3 DNA sequence: TGTGCCAGCAGCTTAGACAGTTACAATGAGCAGTTCTTC. Translating gives CASSLDSYNEQFF.

This clone was seen once. The chain combines TRBV27 with TRBJ2-7; 7 bases agree with TRBD1. Germline V gene sequence: CDR1 MNHEY, CDR2 SMNVEV (reference sequence). After removal of 6 bases from V and 3 bases from J, the junction contained 11 bases not matched to a gene. This CDR3 is 15 amino acids long. This chain's CDR3 is CASSPTGKLGYEQYF. The CDR3 coding sequence is TGTGCCAGCAGCCCGACAGGGAAACTTGGCTACGAGCAGTACTTC.

J is TRBJ2-5 and V is TRBV7-9, with 13 bases identical to TRBD2. This CDR3 contains 17 residues. J lost 3 bases, V lost 5 bases, and 9 bases had no gene match. Germline-derived CDR1 and CDR2 are SEHNR and FQNEAQ (reference sequence). This chain's CDR3 is CASSPRLAGGPEETQYF. The CDR3 DNA reads as TGTGCCAGCAGCCCGCGACTAGCGGGGGGACCTGAAGAGACCCAGTACTTC.

The J gene is TRBJ2-2, the V gene TRBV5-1; 10 bases are a match to TRBD2. V shed 2 bases, J shed 0 bases, and the junction held 1 base outside the gene matches. Germline CDR1 reads SGHRS; CDR2 reads YFSETQ. This CDR3 contains 16 residues. The CDR3 DNA sequence: TGCGCCAGCAGCTTTCTAGCGGGAGCGAACACCGGGGAGCTGTTTTTT. Its protein product is CASSFLAGANTGELFF.

The CDR3 loop reads CAWRKGTSGWNEQFF. In DNA, the CDR3 is TGTGCCTGGAGGAAAGGGACTAGCGGCTGGAATGAGCAGTTCTTC. This chain joins TRBV30 and TRBJ2-1; the match to TRBD2 covers 11 bases. This CDR3 contains 15 residues. Unmatched junction bases numbered 8, after V lost 3 bases and J lost 7 bases. Germline CDR1 GTSNPN, CDR2 SVGIG (reference sequence).